This record concerns one T cell receptor (beta chain) sequence. Germline CDR1 MRHNA, CDR2 SNTAGT. J was trimmed by 4 bases and V by 8 bases; bases with no gene match: 13. There are 16 residues in the CDR3. The data belong to a study of blood T cell repertoires in COVID-19. Study context: Sites across the United States, Italy and Spain contributed samples from acute and convalescent COVID-19.

Here immunoSEQ multiplex PCR was the method, and the copy in TCRdb shows in-frame clones only, minus some. The sample contains about 220,000 clones, 80% of which appear only once. The source is a woman in her 70s with acute or convalescent COVID-19. This chain links TRBV6-4 with TRBJ1-1; 10 positions agree with TRBD1. Sequencing was done on a sample of peripheral blood. The CDR3 loop reads CASLDRQGARGTEAFF. Here the CDR3 DNA reads TGTGCCAGCTTAGACCGACAGGGGGCACGTGGCACTGAAGCTTTCTTT.